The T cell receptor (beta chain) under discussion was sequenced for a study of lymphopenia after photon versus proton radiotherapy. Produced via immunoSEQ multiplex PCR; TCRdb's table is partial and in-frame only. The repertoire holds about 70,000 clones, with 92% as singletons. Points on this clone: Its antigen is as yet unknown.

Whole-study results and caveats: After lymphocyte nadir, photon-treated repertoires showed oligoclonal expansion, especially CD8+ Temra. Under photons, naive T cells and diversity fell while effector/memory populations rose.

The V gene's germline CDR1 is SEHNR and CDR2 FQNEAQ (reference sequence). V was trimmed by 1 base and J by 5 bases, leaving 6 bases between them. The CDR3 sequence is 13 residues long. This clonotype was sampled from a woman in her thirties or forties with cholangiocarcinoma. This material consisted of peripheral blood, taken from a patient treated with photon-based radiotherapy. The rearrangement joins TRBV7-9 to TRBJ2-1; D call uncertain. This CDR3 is CASSLVKNNEQFF. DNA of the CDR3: TGTGCCAGCAGCTTAGTGAAGAACAATGAGCAGTTCTTC.